The 2 T cell receptor beta chains given below trace back to one sample, sequenced in a study of vaccination effects on CD4 cells after COVID-19. These receptors lack a known antigen. Using viral peptide pools, the ViraFEST assay grew out antigen-specific CD4+ T cells prior to sequencing. At the end of approximately 10 days of culture, CD4+ T cells were isolated. Two-dose vaccination with either BNT162b2 or mRNA-1273 was given to the participants. Produced via immunoSEQ multiplex PCR; TCRdb's table is partial and in-frame only. Among tens of thousands of clones, 60% to 80% were seen once, and the ten largest hold 1.5% to 2%. The sample consisted of CD4+ T cells from PBMCs cultured with HCoV-OC43 spike peptides, taken after COVID-19 vaccination. Specified subset: HCoV-OC43 spike overlapping peptide pool stimulation. Receptors originate from a human donor who received a COVID-19 vaccine.

The rearrangement uses TRBV5-1 and TRBJ2-5; D is uncertain. CDR1 is SGHRS and CDR2 is YFSETQ in the germline V gene. V was clipped by 0 bases and J by 4 bases, with 10 bases between them. This CDR3 contains 14 residues. CDR3 DNA: TGCGCCAGCAGCTTGGACAGCTTCGGAGAGACCCAGTACTTC. It specifies CASSLDSFGETQYF.

This chain links TRBV10-1 with TRBJ2-7; 8 bases align to TRBD1. The CDR3 consists of 17 residues. Germline V CDR1 and CDR2: WNHNN, SYGVQD (reference sequence). V was pared by 7 bases and J by 1 base, with 15 bases of the junction left unmatched. In DNA form, the CDR3 reads TGCGCCAGCACCCAAGGACAGGGACCGCACTTATCCTACGAGCAGTACGTC. This encodes CASTQGQGPHLSYEQYV.